This is a list of T cell receptor beta chains from one sample in a study of breast tumors, draining lymph nodes, adjacent tissues. Using its own MiXCR run on the multiplex PCR reads, TCRdb lists one record per CDR3 protein. Here the sample spans some 150,000 distinct CDR3 sequences, about 34% being singletons. The material sequenced was axillary lymph node tissue. The receptors were sampled from a female donor with breast cancer. Some clones in this sample may be carry-over from other donors' samples. Each CDR3 is given with its conserved first and last residue. The D gene is left open where the match is weak. Size tells how often a clone was seen (once, few, many) or the class of an expanded clone, and some rows leave it out.

TRBD2	14	many	TRBV5-1	TRBJ2-3	TGCGCCAGCAGCTTGTCGAGCGGGGAAGATACGCAGTATTTT	CASSLSSGEDTQYF
-	15	-	TRBV12-3/TRBV12-4	TRBJ1-1	TGTGCCAGCAGGCAATCCTCACAGGGGAACACTGAAGCTTTCTTT	CASRQSSQGNTEAFF
TRBD2	14	many	TRBV7-8	TRBJ2-7	TGTGCCAGCAGCCTGGAAGCGGGAGGGTACGAGCAGTACTTC	CASSLEAGGYEQYF
-	13	many	TRBV5-6	TRBJ2-7	TGTGCCAGCAGCACAACTAGACCCTACGAGCAGTACTTC	CASSTTRPYEQYF
TRBD1	12	many	TRBV2	TRBJ2-7	TGTGCCAGCGGAGACAGGGGCTACGAGCAGTACTTC	CASGDRGYEQYF
-	16	many	TRBV12-3/TRBV12-4	TRBJ2-3	TGTGCCAGCAGCGGAGGAGGACTGGGGCTATTAGATACGCAGTATTTT	CASSGGGLGLLDTQYF
-	14	many	TRBV20-1	TRBJ2-5	TGCAGTGCTAGAGATAGGGGGAGCCAAGAGACCCAGTACTTC	CSARDRGSQETQYF
-	14	-	TRBV29-1	TRBJ2-7	TGCAGCTTAGATCCGCTAGCGAGGCTAGGAGAGCAGTACTTC	CSLDPLARLGEQYF
TRBD2	16	few	TRBV28	TRBJ2-1	TGTGCCAGCAGTTTAGTGGCTAGCGGGAGTACGGATGAGCAGTTCTTC	CASSLVASGSTDEQFF
-	15	-	TRBV7-8	TRBJ2-1	TGTGCCAGCAACCCACGTGGGGGCACGTACAATGAGCAGTTCTTC	CASNPRGGTYNEQFF
TRBD2	14	-	TRBV7-2	TRBJ2-3	TGTGCCAGCAGCTTGGGCGGGAGGGCCAATGAGCAGTATTTT	CASSLGGRANEQYF
TRBD2	14	-	TRBV20-1	TRBJ2-1	TGCAGTGCCCTCGGGACTAGCTCCTACAATGAGCAGTTCTTC	CSALGTSSYNEQFF
-	14	many	TRBV5-1	TRBJ2-1	TGCGCCAGCAGCTACACACTCGGATACAATGAGCAGTTCTTC	CASSYTLGYNEQFF
TRBD1	14	-	TRBV7-2	TRBJ1-1	TGTGCCAGCGCGGCACGCACAGGGGTGACTGAAGCTTTCTTT	CASAARTGVTEAFF
-	15	many	TRBV14	TRBJ1-3	TGTGCCAGCAGCCAGGGGAGGGAGGCAGGAAACACCATATATTTT	CASSQGREAGNTIYF
TRBD2	16	many	TRBV6-1	TRBJ2-5	TGTGCCAGCAGCCTAGGGACTAGCGGGAGTCTAGAGACCCAGTACTTC	CASSLGTSGSLETQYF
TRBD1	15	many	TRBV19	TRBJ1-5	TGTGCCAGTAGCAAACAGGGGGCGCGCAATCAGCCCCAGCATTTT	CASSKQGARNQPQHF
-	12	many	TRBV18	TRBJ2-2	TGTGCCAGCTCACCACCTGGCGGGGAGCTGTTTTTT	CASSPPGGELFF
TRBD2	18	many	TRBV6-5	TRBJ2-3	TGTGCCAGCAGTTACCGATTTAGCGGGGACTTTAGCACAGATACGCAGTATTTT	CASSYRFSGDFSTDTQYF
-	13	-	TRBV20-1	TRBJ1-1	TGCAGTGCCCCAGAAGTAGAGGGCACTGAAGCTTTCTTT	CSAPEVEGTEAFF
TRBD1	13	many	TRBV6-6	TRBJ1-2	TGTGCCGGGGGGGGACAGGGAGGCTATGGCTACACCTTC	CAGGGQGGYGYTF
-	15	many	TRBV6-1	TRBJ2-1	TGTGCCAGCAGTGAAGACGGGGCCACCTACAATGAGCAGTTCTTC	CASSEDGATYNEQFF
TRBD1	13	-	TRBV20-1	TRBJ2-7	TGCAGTGCAACCGGACAGGGGCGGAACGAGCAGTACTTC	CSATGQGRNEQYF
-	15	many	TRBV3-1	TRBJ1-5	TGTGCCAGCAGCCAAGGTCGCAGTAGCAATCAGCCCCAGCATTTT	CASSQGRSSNQPQHF
TRBD1	15	many	TRBV13	TRBJ1-2	TGTGCCAGCAGCTTAGGGGGGACAGGGCGGAAAGGCTACACCTTC	CASSLGGTGRKGYTF
-	13	many	TRBV7-3	TRBJ2-2	TGTGCCAGCAGCTTAACACCGGATGAGGAGCTGTTTTTT	CASSLTPDEELFF
-	15	-	TRBV7-9	TRBJ2-7	TGTGCCAGCAGCTTAGCCAGGGAGAGCTCCTACGAGCAGTACTTC	CASSLARESSYEQYF
-	14	many	TRBV7-3	TRBJ2-1	TGTGCCAGCAGCTTAACGGTGGGGTACAATGAGCAGTTCTTC	CASSLTVGYNEQFF
-	14	many	TRBV6-5	TRBJ2-3	TGTGCCAGCAGCCCCTTCCCGGGCACAGATACGCAGTATTTT	CASSPFPGTDTQYF
-	12	many	TRBV7-6	TRBJ2-5	TGTGCCAGCGGAAGGGGTGCCCAGACCCAGTACTTC	CASGRGAQTQYF
-	15	-	TRBV10-2	TRBJ1-1	TGCGCCAGCAGCGATAAGGGGCAGATGGACACTGAAGCTTTCTTT	CASSDKGQMDTEAFF
TRBD1	13	-	TRBV20-1	TRBJ1-5	TGCAGTGCTGGGACAGGGAGGACTCAGCCCCAGCATTTT	CSAGTGRTQPQHF
-	13	many	TRBV13	TRBJ1-6	TGTGCCAGCAGCGTTCAGGGGATATCACCCCTCCACTTT	CASSVQGISPLHF
-	14	many	TRBV12-3/TRBV12-4	TRBJ1-6	TGTGCCAGCAGTTTAAGGGGGAGTACGACACCCCTCCACTTT	CASSLRGSTTPLHF
TRBD2	14	few	TRBV7-2	TRBJ2-7	TGTGCCAGCAGCTTGGGGGGGCGGGGGGGCGAGCAGTACTTC	CASSLGGRGGEQYF
-	15	many	TRBV24-1	TRBJ2-3	TGTGCCACCAGTGAGCCCAGGGAAAGCACAGATACGCAGTATTTT	CATSEPRESTDTQYF
-	13	-	TRBV2	TRBJ1-5	TGCGCCAGCAGTGGAGCGGGGGCCGAGCCCCAGCATTTT	CASSGAGAEPQHF
-	14	many	TRBV7-8	TRBJ1-5	TGTGCCAGCAGCGCGGGCGGGGTATATCAGCCCCAGCATTTT	CASSAGGVYQPQHF
TRBD1	15	-	TRBV19	TRBJ1-6	TGTGCCAGTAGTCCCGGGACAGGGGATAATTCACCCCTCCACTTT	CASSPGTGDNSPLHF
-	13	many	TRBV20-1	TRBJ2-1	TGCAGTGCCACCCCTCCCCCCAACAATGAGCAGTTCTTC	CSATPPPNNEQFF
-	16	many	TRBV6-2/TRBV6-3	TRBJ2-3	TGTGCCAGCAGTTACTTGCAAGAGCGGCGCACAGATACGCAGTATTTT	CASSYLQERRTDTQYF
-	15	many	TRBV15	TRBJ2-1	TGTGCCACCAGCGGGAGGGGGGGAACAGACAATGAGCAGTTCTTC	CATSGRGGTDNEQFF
TRBD1	15	-	TRBV7-3	TRBJ2-1	TGTGCCAGCAGCTTATCCCGGGACAGGGCTTTTGAGCAGTTCTTC	CASSLSRDRAFEQFF
-	16	-	TRBV7-9	TRBJ1-4	TGTGCCAGCAGCTTATCCAGGGGTCAGCACAATGAAAAACTGTTTTTT	CASSLSRGQHNEKLFF
TRBD2	19	-	TRBV9	TRBJ2-3	TGTGCCAGCAGCGCGCAGGGACTAGCGGGAGTACCTAGCACAGATACGCAGTATTTT	CASSAQGLAGVPSTDTQYF
TRBD2	13	many	TRBV19	TRBJ2-1	TGTGCCAGTAGTATCACCCCAGCGGGAGGGGCCTTCTTC	CASSITPAGGAFF
-	15	many	TRBV18	TRBJ2-3	TGTGCCAGCTCACTCGGGACTCGAGGCACAGATACGCAGTATTTT	CASSLGTRGTDTQYF
-	17	many	TRBV7-3	TRBJ2-3	TGTGCCAGCAGCTTAACGAATCGGGGGGCGGCCGGGGATACGCAGTATTTT	CASSLTNRGAAGDTQYF
TRBD1	15	many	TRBV30	TRBJ1-5	TGTGCCTGGAGTCGTGACAGGGGGAACAATCAGCCCCAGCATTTT	CAWSRDRGNNQPQHF
-	11	few	TRBV6-2/TRBV6-3	TRBJ2-1	TGTGCCAGCAGTCACGGAGCTGAGCAGTTCTTC	CASSHGAEQFF
-	13	-	TRBV6-6	TRBJ2-5	TGTGCCAGCAGGCAGACAGATCAAGAGACCCAGTACTTC	CASRQTDQETQYF
TRBD2	14	-	TRBV7-6	TRBJ2-3	TGTGCCAGCAGCTCTAGCGGCGGGCGGGATACGCAGTATTTT	CASSSSGGRDTQYF
TRBD1	14	many	TRBV11-2	TRBJ2-1	TGTGCCAGCAGCTTAGAGACAGGGGGGAATGAGCAGTTCTTC	CASSLETGGNEQFF
-	14	-	TRBV28	TRBJ1-4	TGTGCCACCTTCCCCGGAAATGGACGAGAAAAACTGTTTTTT	CATFPGNGREKLFF
TRBD1	17	many	TRBV4-1	TRBJ2-7	TGCGCCAGCAGCCAAGGGGACAGGGGGCTTAGGTCCTACGAGCAGTACTTC	CASSQGDRGLRSYEQYF
-	13	-	TRBV5-1	TRBJ1-6	TGCGCCAGCAGCTTGGCGGGGGAGACCCCCCTCCACTTT	CASSLAGETPLHF
-	18	-	TRBV4-1	TRBJ1-6	TGCGCCAGCAGCCAAAGCGGGGAGACGTTCGACGATGGTTCACCCCTCCACTTC	CASSQSGETFDDGSPLHF
-	17	many	TRBV7-8	TRBJ2-5	TGTGCCAGCACCGCCGGGAGGTCTTACGGGGGCTGGGAGACCCAGTACTTC	CASTAGRSYGGWETQYF